This T cell receptor beta chain emerged from a study of graft-versus-host responses after intestinal transplantation. Study details: Each of the recipients got a multivisceral, liver-intestinal, or isolated intestinal transplant. Tacrolimus and steroids were given for around 3 years to all recipients after anti-thymocyte globulin induction. Study conclusions and caveats: Peak circulating GvH clone levels tracked with early post-transplant HvG declines. GvH clones surfaced in recipient marrow, some emerging earlier in ileum or blood.

Germline values: CDR1 KGHSH, CDR2 LQKENI. V was clipped by 3 bases and J by 3 bases; unmatched bases: 14. This CDR3 contains 18 residues. To note about this clone: Its specificity is not known.

The table came from immunoSEQ multiplex PCR; TCRdb's copy has only in-frame clones and leaves some out. The sample has roughly 100,000 clones, 91% seen once; the top ten hold about 0.18%. The gene calls are TRBV18 and TRBJ2-3; 8 bases match TRBD2. This clonotype was obtained from a human donor who was the organ donor for an intestinal transplant. The input for sequencing was unstimulated CD4+ T cells sorted from spleen or lymph node cells, taken before transplant. The CDR3 DNA sequence: TGTGCCAGCTCACCGATAAAAAGCGGGGGCCGGACTACAGATACGCAGTATTTT. This encodes CASSPIKSGGRTTDTQYF.